The source of this TCR beta chain is a study of cytomegalovirus exposure and HLA in healthy donors. The donors were healthy bone marrow donors. Donors sampled were nominally healthy, though unrecorded immune exposures were likely. Primers included in the PCR were 60 Vbeta and 13 Jbeta primers. Assay: immunoSEQ multiplex PCR; the TCRdb copy retains only in-frame clones and omits some. Here the sample spans about 140,000 clones, 66% being singletons. Details on this clone: Its antigen is unidentified.

Points from the study as a whole: Common viral pathogens seemed to be connected with several of the most significant clusters, according to a later analysis.

Germline lookup yields CDR1 SGHRS and CDR2 YFSETQ. The CDR3 consists of 14 residues. V was clipped by 2 bases and J by 2 bases, with 10 bases between them. The source of this sequence is a woman aged 55-69 years in good health and CMV-seronegative. The chain has TRBV5-1 and TRBJ1-2; D not resolved. Sequencing used PBMCs. CDR3 protein: CASSLEGANYGYTF. DNA for the CDR3: TGCGCCAGCAGCTTAGAGGGCGCAAACTATGGCTACACCTTC.